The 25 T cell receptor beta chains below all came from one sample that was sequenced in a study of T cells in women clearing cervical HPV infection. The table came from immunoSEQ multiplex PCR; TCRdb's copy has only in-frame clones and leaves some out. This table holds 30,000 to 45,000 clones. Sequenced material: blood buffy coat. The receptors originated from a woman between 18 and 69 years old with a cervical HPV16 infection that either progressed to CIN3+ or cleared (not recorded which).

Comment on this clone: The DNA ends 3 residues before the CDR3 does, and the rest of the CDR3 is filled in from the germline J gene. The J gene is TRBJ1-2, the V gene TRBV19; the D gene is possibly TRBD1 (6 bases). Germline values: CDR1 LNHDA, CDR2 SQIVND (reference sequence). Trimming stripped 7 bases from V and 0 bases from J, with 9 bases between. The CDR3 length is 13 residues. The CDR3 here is CASNHRANYGYTF. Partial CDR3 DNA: TGTGCCAGTAACCACAGGGCTAACTATGGC.

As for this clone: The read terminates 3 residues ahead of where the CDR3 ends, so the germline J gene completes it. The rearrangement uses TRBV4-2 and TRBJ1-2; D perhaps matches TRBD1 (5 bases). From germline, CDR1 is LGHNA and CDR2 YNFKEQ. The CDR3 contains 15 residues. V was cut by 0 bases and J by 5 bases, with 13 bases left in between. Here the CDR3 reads CASSQEEAEGYGYTF. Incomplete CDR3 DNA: TGTGCCAGCAGCCAAGAGGAGGCGGAGGGGTATGGC.

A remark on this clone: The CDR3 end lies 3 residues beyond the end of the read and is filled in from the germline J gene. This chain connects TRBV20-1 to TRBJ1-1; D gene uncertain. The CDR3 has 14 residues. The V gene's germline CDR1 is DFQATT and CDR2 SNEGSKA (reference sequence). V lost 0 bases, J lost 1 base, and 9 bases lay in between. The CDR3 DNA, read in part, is TGCAGTGCTAGAGATAGCAAAGAGAACACTGAA. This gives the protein CSARDSKENTE. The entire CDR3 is CSARDSKENTEAFF.

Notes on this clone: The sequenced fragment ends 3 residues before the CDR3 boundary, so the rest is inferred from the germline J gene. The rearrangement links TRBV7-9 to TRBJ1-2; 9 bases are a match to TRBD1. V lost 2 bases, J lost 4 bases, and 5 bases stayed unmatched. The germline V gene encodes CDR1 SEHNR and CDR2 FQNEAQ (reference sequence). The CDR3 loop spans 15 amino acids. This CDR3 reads CASSLPLTGGYGYTF. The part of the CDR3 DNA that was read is TGTGCCAGCAGCTTACCCCTGACAGGGGGCTATGGC.

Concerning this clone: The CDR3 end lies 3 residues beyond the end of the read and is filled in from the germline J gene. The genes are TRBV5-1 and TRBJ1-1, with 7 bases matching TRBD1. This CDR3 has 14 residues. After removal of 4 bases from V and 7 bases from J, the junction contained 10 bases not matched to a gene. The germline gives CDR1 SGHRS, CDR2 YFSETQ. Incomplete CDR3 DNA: TGCGCCAGCAGCATACGGACAGGACCCTATGAA. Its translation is CASSIRTGPYE. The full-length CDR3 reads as CASSIRTGPYEAFF.

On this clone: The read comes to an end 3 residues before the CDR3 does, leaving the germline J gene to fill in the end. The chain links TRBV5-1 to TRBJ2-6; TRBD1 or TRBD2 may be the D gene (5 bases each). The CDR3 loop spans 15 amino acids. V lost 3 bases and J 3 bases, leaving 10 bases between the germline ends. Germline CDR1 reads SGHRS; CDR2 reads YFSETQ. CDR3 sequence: CASSSEGRGANVLTF. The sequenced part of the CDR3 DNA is TGCGCCAGCAGCTCCGAGGGGCGTGGGGCCAACGTC. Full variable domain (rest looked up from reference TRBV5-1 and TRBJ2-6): KAGVTQTPRYLIKTRGQQVTLSCSPISGHRSVSWYQQTPGQGLQFLFEYFSETQRNKGNFPGRFSGRQFSNSRSEMNVSTLELGDSALYLCASSSEGRGANVLTFGAGSRLTVL.

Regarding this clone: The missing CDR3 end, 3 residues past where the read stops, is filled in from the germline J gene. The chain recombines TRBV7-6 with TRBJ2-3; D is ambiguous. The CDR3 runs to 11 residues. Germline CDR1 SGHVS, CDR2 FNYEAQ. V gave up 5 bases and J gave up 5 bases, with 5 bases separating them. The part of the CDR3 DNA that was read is TGTGCCAGCAGCCTTAGAGATACG. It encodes CASSLRDT. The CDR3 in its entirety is CASSLRDTQYF.

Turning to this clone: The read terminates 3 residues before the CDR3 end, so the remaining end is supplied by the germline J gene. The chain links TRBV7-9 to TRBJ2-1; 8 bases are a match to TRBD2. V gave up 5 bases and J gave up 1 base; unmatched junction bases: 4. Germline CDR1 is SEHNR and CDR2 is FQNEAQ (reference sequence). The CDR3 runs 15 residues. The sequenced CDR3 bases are TGTGCCAGCAGCCCGAGCGGGAGTTCCTACAATGAG. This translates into CASSPSGSSYNE. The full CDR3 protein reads CASSPSGSSYNEQFF.

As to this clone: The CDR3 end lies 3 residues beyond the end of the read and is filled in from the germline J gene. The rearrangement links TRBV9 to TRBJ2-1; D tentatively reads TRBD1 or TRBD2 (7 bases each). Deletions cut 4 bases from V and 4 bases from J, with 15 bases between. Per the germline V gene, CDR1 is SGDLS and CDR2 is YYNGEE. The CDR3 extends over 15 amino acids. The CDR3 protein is CASSLTGEGYNEQFF. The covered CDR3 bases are TGTGCCAGCAGCCTCACAGGGGAGGGATACAATGAG.

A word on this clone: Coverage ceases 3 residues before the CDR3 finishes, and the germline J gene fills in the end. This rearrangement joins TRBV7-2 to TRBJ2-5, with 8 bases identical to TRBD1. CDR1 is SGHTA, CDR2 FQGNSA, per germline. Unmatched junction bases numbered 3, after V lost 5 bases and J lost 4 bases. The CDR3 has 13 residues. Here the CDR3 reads CASSLQGAETQYF. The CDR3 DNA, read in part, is TGTGCCAGCAGCCTGCAGGGGGCAGAGACC.

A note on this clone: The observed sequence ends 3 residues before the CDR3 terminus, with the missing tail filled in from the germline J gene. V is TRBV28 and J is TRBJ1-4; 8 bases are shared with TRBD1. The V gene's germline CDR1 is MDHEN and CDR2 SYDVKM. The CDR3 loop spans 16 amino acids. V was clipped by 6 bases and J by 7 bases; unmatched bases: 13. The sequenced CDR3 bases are TGTGCCAGCAGCCCCGGTGACAGGGGTTTGGGTGAAAAA. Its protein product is CASSPGDRGLGEK. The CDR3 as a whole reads CASSPGDRGLGEKLFF.

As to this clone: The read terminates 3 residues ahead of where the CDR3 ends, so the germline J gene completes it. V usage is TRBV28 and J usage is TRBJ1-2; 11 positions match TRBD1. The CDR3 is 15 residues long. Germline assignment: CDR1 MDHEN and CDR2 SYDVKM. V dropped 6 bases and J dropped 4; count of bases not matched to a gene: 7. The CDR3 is CASRPGQGAVYGYTF. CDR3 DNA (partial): TGTGCCAGCAGGCCTGGACAGGGGGCGGTCTATGGC.

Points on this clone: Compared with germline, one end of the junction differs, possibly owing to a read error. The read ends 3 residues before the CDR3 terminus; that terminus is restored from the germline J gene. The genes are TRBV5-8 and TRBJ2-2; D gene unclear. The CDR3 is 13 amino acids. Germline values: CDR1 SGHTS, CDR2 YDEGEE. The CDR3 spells CAGSLFPTGELFF. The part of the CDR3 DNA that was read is TGTGCCGGCAGCTTGTTTCCTACCGGGGAG.

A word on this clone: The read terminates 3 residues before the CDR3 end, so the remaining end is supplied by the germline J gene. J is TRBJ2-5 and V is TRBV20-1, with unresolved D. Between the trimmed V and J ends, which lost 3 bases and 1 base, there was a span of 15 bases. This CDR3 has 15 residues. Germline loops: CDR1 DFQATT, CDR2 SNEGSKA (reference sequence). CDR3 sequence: CSASVAEVLQETQYF. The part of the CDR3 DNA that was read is TGCAGTGCTAGTGTGGCGGAAGTACTCCAAGAGACC.

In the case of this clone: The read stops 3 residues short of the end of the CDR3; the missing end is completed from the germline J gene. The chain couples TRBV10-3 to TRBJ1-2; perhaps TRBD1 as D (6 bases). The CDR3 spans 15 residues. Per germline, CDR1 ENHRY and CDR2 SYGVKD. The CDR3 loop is CAISDGVLQGFGYTF. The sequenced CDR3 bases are TGTGCCATCAGTGACGGGGTCCTACAGGGCTTCGGC.

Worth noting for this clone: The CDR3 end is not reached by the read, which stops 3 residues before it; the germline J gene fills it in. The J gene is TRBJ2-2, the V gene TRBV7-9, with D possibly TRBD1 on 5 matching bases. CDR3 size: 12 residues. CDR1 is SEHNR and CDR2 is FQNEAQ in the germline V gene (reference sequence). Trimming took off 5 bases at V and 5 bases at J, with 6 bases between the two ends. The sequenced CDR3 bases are TGTGCCAGCAGCAGGGGTACCGGGGAG. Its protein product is CASSRGTGE. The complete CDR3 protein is CASSRGTGELFF.

CDR3 sequence: CASSRDRATSTEAFF. The sequenced part of the CDR3 DNA is TGTGCCAGCAGCCGGGACAGAGCGACGAGTACTGAA. The V and J genes are TRBV28 and TRBJ1-1; 7 bases agree with TRBD1. Coverage ceases 3 residues before the CDR3 finishes, and the germline J gene fills in the end. The CDR3 consists of 15 residues. The J segment lost 5 bases and the V segment lost 6 bases, leaving 12 bases of the junction unmatched. Per the germline V gene, CDR1 is MDHEN and CDR2 is SYDVKM.

CDR3 sequence: CASSYVRANQPQHF. CDR3 DNA, as far as it was read: TGTGCCAGCAGTTACGTCAGGGCCAATCAGCCC. The rearrangement links TRBV6-2 or TRBV6-3 to TRBJ1-5; D is possibly TRBD1 (5 bases). The CDR3 extends 3 residues past the end of the read, so its final part is completed from the germline J gene. V was pared by 2 bases and J by 3 bases, with 8 bases between. The CDR3 runs 14 residues. Germline V gene data show CDR1 as MNHEY and CDR2 as SVGEGT.

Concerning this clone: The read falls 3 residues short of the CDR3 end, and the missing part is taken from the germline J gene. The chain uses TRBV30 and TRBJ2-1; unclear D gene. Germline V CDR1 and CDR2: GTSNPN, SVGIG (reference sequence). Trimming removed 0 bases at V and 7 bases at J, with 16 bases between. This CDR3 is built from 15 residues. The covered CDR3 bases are TGTGCCTGGAGTGTACCCCGTTCAGATCTTAATGAG. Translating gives CAWSVPRSDLNE. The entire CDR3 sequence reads CAWSVPRSDLNEQFF.

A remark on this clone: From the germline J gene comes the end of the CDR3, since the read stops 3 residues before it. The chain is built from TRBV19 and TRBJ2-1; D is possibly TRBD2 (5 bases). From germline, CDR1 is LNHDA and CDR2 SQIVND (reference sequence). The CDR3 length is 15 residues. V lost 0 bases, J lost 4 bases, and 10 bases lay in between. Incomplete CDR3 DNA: TGTGCCAGTAGTATAGATGCTGAGCGGTACAATGAG. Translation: CASSIDAERYNE. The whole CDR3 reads CASSIDAERYNEQFF.

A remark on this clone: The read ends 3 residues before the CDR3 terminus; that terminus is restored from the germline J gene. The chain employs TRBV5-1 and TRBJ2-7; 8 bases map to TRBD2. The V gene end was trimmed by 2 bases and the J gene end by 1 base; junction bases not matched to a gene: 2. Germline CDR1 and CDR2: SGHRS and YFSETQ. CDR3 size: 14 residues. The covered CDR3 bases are TGCGCCAGCAGCTTCGGACTAGCTTCCTACGAG. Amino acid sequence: CASSFGLASYE. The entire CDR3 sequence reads CASSFGLASYEQYF.

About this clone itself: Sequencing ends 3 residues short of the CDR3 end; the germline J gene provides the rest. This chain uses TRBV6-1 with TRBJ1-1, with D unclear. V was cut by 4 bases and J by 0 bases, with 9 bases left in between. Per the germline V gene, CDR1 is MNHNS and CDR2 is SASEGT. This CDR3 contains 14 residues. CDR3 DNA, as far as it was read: TGTGCCAGCAGTGCTAGCCTAATGAACACTGAA. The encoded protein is CASSASLMNTE. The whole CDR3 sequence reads CASSASLMNTEAFF.

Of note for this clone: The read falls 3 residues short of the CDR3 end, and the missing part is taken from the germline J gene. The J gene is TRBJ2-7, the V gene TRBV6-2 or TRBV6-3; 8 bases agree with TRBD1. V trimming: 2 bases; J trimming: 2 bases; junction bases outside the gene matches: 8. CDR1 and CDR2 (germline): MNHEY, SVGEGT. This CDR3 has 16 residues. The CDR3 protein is CASSYRTGIYPYEQYF. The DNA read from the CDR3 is TGTGCCAGCAGTTACAGGACAGGGATTTATCCCTACGAG.

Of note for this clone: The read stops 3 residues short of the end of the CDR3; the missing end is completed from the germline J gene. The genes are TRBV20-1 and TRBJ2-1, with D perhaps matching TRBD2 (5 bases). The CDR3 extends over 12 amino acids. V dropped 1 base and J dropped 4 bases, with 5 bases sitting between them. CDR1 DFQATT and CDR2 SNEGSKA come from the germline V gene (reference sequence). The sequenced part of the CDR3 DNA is TGCAGTGCTAGAGCGGGGTACAATGAG. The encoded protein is CSARAGYNE. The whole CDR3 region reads CSARAGYNEQFF.

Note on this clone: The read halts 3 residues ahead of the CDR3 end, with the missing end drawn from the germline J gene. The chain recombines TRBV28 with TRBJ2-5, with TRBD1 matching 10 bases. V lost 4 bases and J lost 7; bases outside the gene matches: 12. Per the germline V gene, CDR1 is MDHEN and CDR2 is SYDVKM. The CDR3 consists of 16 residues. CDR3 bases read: TGTGCCAGCAGTTGGACCGGGACAGGGGTTGTACGGACC. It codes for CASSWTGTGVVRT. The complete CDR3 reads CASSWTGTGVVRTQYF. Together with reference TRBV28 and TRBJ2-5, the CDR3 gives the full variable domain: DVKVTQSSRYLVKRTGEKVFLECVQDMDHENMFWYRQDPGLGLRLIYFSYDVKMKEKGDIPEGYSVSREKKERFSLILESASTNQTSMYLCASSWTGTGVVRTQYFGPGTRLLVL.